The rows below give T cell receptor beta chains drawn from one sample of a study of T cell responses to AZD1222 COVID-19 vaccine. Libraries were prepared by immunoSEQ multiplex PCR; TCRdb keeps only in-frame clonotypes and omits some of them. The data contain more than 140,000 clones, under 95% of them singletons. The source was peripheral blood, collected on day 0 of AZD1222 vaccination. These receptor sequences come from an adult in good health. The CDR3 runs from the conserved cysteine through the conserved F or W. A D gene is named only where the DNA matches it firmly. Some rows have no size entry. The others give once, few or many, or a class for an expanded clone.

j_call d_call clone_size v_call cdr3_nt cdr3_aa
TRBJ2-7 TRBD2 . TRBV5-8 TGTGCCAGCAGCTTCGGACTAGCGGGAGATTGGGGGTTC CASSFGLAGDWGF
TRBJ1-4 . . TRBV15 TGTGCCACCAGCGGGGAGGACCAAGCCCACCCTGATGAAAAACTGTTTTTT CATSGEDQAHPDEKLFF
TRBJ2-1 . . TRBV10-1 TGCGCCAGCAGTCGGGACTCCCCTTCCAATGAGCAGTTCTTC CASSRDSPSNEQFF
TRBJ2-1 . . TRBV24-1 TGTGCCACCAGTGATTTGCGGGCCAACGAAGGAGCTTACAATGAGCAGTTCTTC CATSDLRANEGAYNEQFF
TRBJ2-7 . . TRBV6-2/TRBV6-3 TGTGCCAGCAGCGTAATGAGTGAAGTCTACGAGCAGTACTTC CASSVMSEVYEQYF
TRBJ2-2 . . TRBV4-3 TGCGCCAGCAGCCAAGATCCGGACAGCGCGAACACCGGGGAGCTGTTTTTT CASSQDPDSANTGELFF
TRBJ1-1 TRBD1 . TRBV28 TGTGCCAGCAGGACCGCACAGGGGGGGACTGAAGCTTTCTTT CASRTAQGGTEAFF
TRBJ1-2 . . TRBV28 TGTGCCAGCACCTCAAAAGGTTATGGCTACACCTTC CASTSKGYGYTF
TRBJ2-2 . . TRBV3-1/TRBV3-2 TGTGCCAGCAGCCAAGGGTGGGAGGACCAGACCGGGGAGCTGTTTTTT CASSQGWEDQTGELFF
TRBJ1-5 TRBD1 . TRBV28 TGTGCCAGCAGTTGGACTCGGACAGGGGGCTTGCAGCCCCAGCATTTT CASSWTRTGGLQPQHF
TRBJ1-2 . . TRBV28 TGTGCCAGCAGTTTGGGGCACTATGGCTACACCTTC CASSLGHYGYTF
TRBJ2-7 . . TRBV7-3 TGTGCCAGCACCCATAGCGCCAACTACGAGCAGTACTTC CASTHSANYEQYF
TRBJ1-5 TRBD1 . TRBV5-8 TGTGCCAGCAGCTTGGGGACAGGGGGGCAGCCCCAGCATTTT CASSLGTGGQPQHF
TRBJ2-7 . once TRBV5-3 TGTGCCAGAAGCGCGGACGGCGAGCAGTACTTC CARSADGEQYF
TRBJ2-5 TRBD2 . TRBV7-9 TGTGCCAGCAGCGCAACTAGCGGGAGCGTCCCAAAAGAGACCCAGTACTTC CASSATSGSVPKETQYF
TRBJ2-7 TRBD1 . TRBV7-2 TGTGCCAGCAGCCAACAAGGGGGCCTCTCCTACGAGCAGTACTTC CASSQQGGLSYEQYF
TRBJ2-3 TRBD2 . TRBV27 TGTGCCAGCAGTTTAGGGCTAGCGGGGTATACGCAGTATTTT CASSLGLAGYTQYF
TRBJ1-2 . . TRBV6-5 TGTGCCAGCAGTCCTGACAGGTCCTATGGCTACACCTTC CASSPDRSYGYTF
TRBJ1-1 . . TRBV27 TGTGCCAGCAGTTTATACGGGGGGCTCGACACTGAAGCTTTCTTT CASSLYGGLDTEAFF
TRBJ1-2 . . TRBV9 TGTGCCAGCAGCGTAGGGTCCGACTCTTATGGCTACACCTTC CASSVGSDSYGYTF
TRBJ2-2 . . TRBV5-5 TGTGCCAGCAGCTTGCTAGGACACACCGGGGAGCTGTTTTTT CASSLLGHTGELFF
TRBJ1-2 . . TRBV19 TGTGCCAGTAGTAACGCGGCTAACTATGGCTACACCTTC CASSNAANYGYTF
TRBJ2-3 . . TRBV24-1 TGTGCCACCAGTGATTTATTAGACACAGATACGCAGTATTTT CATSDLLDTDTQYF
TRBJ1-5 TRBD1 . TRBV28 TGTGCCAGCAGTTCCCCACGGGACAGGGGTCTAGGTCAGCCCCAGCATTTT CASSSPRDRGLGQPQHF
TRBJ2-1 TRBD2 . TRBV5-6 TGTGCCAGCAGCTTGTCTGGTAGCGGGAGCGTCAATGAGCAGTTCTTC CASSLSGSGSVNEQFF
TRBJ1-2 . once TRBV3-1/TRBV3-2 TGTGCCAGCAGCCAAGGTTCATTCTATGGCTACACCTTC CASSQGSFYGYTF
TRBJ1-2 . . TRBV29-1 TGCAGCGTTTCTCCACAGGGCGGCGGCTACACCTTC CSVSPQGGGYTF
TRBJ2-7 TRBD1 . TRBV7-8 TGTGCCAGCAGCTTACGAGGGCAGGGGGCATACGAGCAGTACTTC CASSLRGQGAYEQYF
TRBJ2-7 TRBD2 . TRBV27 TGTGCCAGCAGCCCCAAGGGACTAGTTAGCTACGAGCAGTACTTC CASSPKGLVSYEQYF
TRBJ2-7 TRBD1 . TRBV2 TGTGCCAGCGGCCACTCCGGGACAGGGTCCTACGAGCAGTACTTC CASGHSGTGSYEQYF
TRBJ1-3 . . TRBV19 TGTGCCAGTAGTATGACGGCGGCCTCTGGAAACACCATATATTTT CASSMTAASGNTIYF
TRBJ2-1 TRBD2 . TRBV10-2 TGCGCCAGCACTAGGACTAGCGGGAGAGGTGAGCAGTTCTTC CASTRTSGRGEQFF
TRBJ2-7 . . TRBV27 TGTGCCAGCAGTTATAAAGCGGTCTCCTACGAGCAGTACTTC CASSYKAVSYEQYF
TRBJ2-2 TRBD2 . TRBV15 TGTGCCACCAGCAGAGACCCCCGGGCTAGCGGCGGGGAGCTGTTTTTT CATSRDPRASGGELFF
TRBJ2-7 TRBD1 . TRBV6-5 TGTGCCAGCAGTACCGCCCGACAGGGAATTTACGAGCAGTACTTC CASSTARQGIYEQYF
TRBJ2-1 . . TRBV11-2 TGTGCCAGCAGCTTGACAGCCCACAGGGAGCAGTTCTTC CASSLTAHREQFF
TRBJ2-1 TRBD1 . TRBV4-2 TGTGCCAGCAGCCCCACAGGGGAATCCTACAATGAGCAGTTCTTC CASSPTGESYNEQFF
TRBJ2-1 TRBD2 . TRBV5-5 TGTGCCAGCAGCTTGCGGGAGGGCCTGAATGAGCAGTTCTTC CASSLREGLNEQFF
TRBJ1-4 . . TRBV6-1 TGTGCCAGCAGTGAATGGGGGTGGGCAACTAATGAAAAACTGTTTTTT CASSEWGWATNEKLFF
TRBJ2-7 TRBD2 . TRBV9 TGTGCCAGCAGCCCCACAGGACTAGCGGGAGTTTACGAGCAGTACTTC CASSPTGLAGVYEQYF
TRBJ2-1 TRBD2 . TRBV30 TGTGCCTGGGGGGGACTAGCGGCCCGGCAATTAAAATACAATGAGCAGTTCTTC CAWGGLAARQLKYNEQFF
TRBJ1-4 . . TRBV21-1 TGTGCCAGCAGCAGTGGGGTGGAAAATGAAAAACTGTTTTTT CASSSGVENEKLFF
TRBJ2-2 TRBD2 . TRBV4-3 TGCGCCAGCAGCCAAGATCGGGACAGGGGACTAGCGGGGATCACCGGGGAGCTGTTTTTT CASSQDRDRGLAGITGELFF